The entry below gives a single T cell receptor beta chain sequence along with its context. Antigen specificity is unknown. The CDR3 runs 17 residues. The V gene lost 0 bases and the J gene lost 3 bases, with 17 bases spanning the gap. The germline V gene encodes CDR1 MNHEY and CDR2 SVGEGT. MiXCR was run by TCRdb on the reads, yielding one entry per CDR3 protein. The sample has hundreds of thousands of distinct CDR3 sequences, 24% seen once; the top ten hold 8%. The sample belongs to a study of T cell repertoires in cytomegalovirus infection. Study information: Evidence of both CMV infection and a matching HLA type came from public TCR beta signatures. Study-wide results and limits: CMV carriers having the relevant HLA were flagged by cumulative public TCR beta family frequency. Predominance within the ex vivo response was attributable to HLA-C-restricted CMV-specific TCR beta clonotypes.

This receptor was obtained from a human donor in good health (CMV status not recorded). Some clones in this sample may be carry-over from other donors' samples. The chain is built from TRBV6-2 or TRBV6-3 and TRBJ2-5; D might be TRBD2 (6 bases). The source material was CD8+ T cells from PBMCs. CDR3 sequence reads: CASSYSYIGGAEETQYF. The CDR3 DNA sequence: TGTGCCAGCAGTTACTCCTACATCGGGGGAGCAGAAGAGACCCAGTACTTC.